The next 14 T cell receptor beta chains were all read from a single sample in a study of T cells in Graves' hyperthyroidism and ophthalmopathy. Amplified TCR beta CDR3 regions came from RNA transcripts. RT-PCR in the first round (using the HTBI primer set) targeted the TCR CDR3. Each CDR3 protein is one row after TCRdb ran MiXCR on the multiplex PCR reads. Of a few hundred thousand distinct CDR3 sequences detected, around 15% appear once; the ten largest clones hold around 3.5%. Sequenced material: blood. The receptors originated from a woman in her forties with Graves' ophthalmopathy.

In its sample, this clonotype was seen a few times. The chain is built from TRBV10-3 and TRBJ1-6; tentative D call: TRBD1 (6 bases). The germline V and J ends were trimmed by 3 bases and 9 bases, with 12 bases remaining between them. Germline CDR1 and CDR2: ENHRY and SYGVKD. There are 14 residues in the CDR3. CDR3 amino acids: CAISEETGSSPLHF. In DNA, the CDR3 is TGTGCCATCAGTGAAGAGACAGGCAGTTCACCCCTCCACTTT.

V and J are TRBV12-3 or TRBV12-4 and TRBJ1-5, with a weak D call TRBD1 (6 bases). CDR3 length equals 14 residues. Trimming removed 8 bases at V and 3 bases at J, with 14 bases between. The CDR3 DNA follows: TGTGCCAGCGGAAGGGGGGGTTTCAATCAGCCCCAGCATTTT. As protein: CASGRGGFNQPQHF.

The chain recombines TRBV10-2 with TRBJ1-6, with TRBD1 matching over 7 bases. V gave up 6 bases and J gave up 5 bases; unmatched junction bases: 7. This CDR3 has 15 amino acids. The germline V gene has CDR1 WSHSY and CDR2 SAAADI. CDR3 nucleotide sequence: TGCGCCAGCAGATACGACAGGGTGGATAATTCACCCCTCCACTTT. Its translation: CASRYDRVDNSPLHF.

A note on this clonotype: The CDR3 end shows no conserved phenylalanine or tryptophan, and so a read error is likely. The V and J genes are TRBV28 and TRBJ2-7; D is tentatively TRBD1 or TRBD2 (5 bases each). Trimming cost V 6 bases and J 3 bases, with 12 bases left between them. The germline V gene has CDR1 MDHEN and CDR2 SYDVKM. The CDR3 runs to 13 residues. CDR3: CASRVQAGYEQYL. In DNA form, the CDR3 reads TGTGCCAGCAGAGTACAGGCGGGCTACGAGCAGTACCTC.

The chain combines TRBV28 with TRBJ2-1; D perhaps matches TRBD1 (5 bases). From germline, CDR1 is MDHEN and CDR2 SYDVKM. V was pared by 3 bases and J by 6 bases, with 15 bases between. CDR3 length: 15 amino acids. CDR3: CASSLAQDYSNEQFF. The CDR3 nucleotides read TGTGCCAGCAGTTTGGCACAGGATTATTCCAATGAGCAGTTCTTC.

This clonotype was detected many times. J is TRBJ1-1 and V is TRBV18; D is undetermined. CDR1 is KGHSH and CDR2 is LQKENI in the germline V gene. The CDR3 runs 13 residues. Trimming stripped 2 bases from V and 1 base from J, with 5 bases between. The CDR3 nucleotides read TGTGCCAGCTCACCATCGGAGAACACTGAAGCTTTCTTT. Translated, it gives CASSPSENTEAFF.

In its sample, this clonotype was seen many times. CDR3 nucleotides: TGTGCCAGCAATTCCGGGCCATTGAACACTGAAGCTTTCTTT. It translates to CASNSGPLNTEAFF. V usage is TRBV12-3 or TRBV12-4 and J usage is TRBJ1-1; D not resolved. V was clipped by 7 bases and J by 0 bases, with 12 bases between them. CDR3 size: 14 residues.

The sample holds many counts of this clonotype. J is TRBJ2-2 and V is TRBV4-1, with D possibly matching TRBD1 (7 bases). V lost 0 bases to trimming and J lost 13 bases, with 15 bases between them. This CDR3 region has 14 residues. Germline V gene sequence: CDR1 MGHRA, CDR2 YSYEKL. The CDR3 DNA reads TGCGCCAGCAGCCAAGATGGAGGGGGCGGCCGGCTGTTTTTT. It encodes CASSQDGGGGRLFF.

The rearrangement joins TRBV20-1 to TRBJ2-5, with D possibly TRBD2 on 6 matching bases. Germline V gene sequence: CDR1 DFQATT, CDR2 SNEGSKA (reference sequence). The germline V and J ends were trimmed by 6 bases and 2 bases, with 16 bases remaining between them. The CDR3 runs to 14 residues. DNA of the CDR3: TGCAGTGCCTTACCTCCGGGAGTTCAAGAGACCCAGTACTTC. As protein: CSALPPGVQETQYF.

This clonotype came up a few times. This chain connects TRBV28 to TRBJ2-4, with 7 positions matching TRBD2. The CDR3 covers 14 residues. Per germline, CDR1 MDHEN and CDR2 SYDVKM. The junction had 8 bases not matched to a gene; V was cut back by 4 bases and J by 8 bases. The CDR3 region has the DNA TGTGCCAGCAGTTCAACTAGCGATGTAGACATTCAGTACTTC. It codes for CASSSTSDVDIQYF.

This clonotype was observed a handful of times. This chain uses TRBV28 with TRBJ2-1, with unresolved D. Trimming took off 1 base at V and 2 bases at J, with 9 bases between the two ends. This CDR3 contains 15 residues. The V gene's germline CDR1 is MDHEN and CDR2 SYDVKM. The CDR3 loop is CASSLYRATYNEQFF. In DNA, the CDR3 is TGTGCCAGCAGTTTATATAGGGCCACCTACAATGAGCAGTTCTTC.

This clonotype was recorded a few times. This chain links TRBV29-1 with TRBJ1-1, with 9 nucleotides matching TRBD1. With V trimmed by 6 bases and J by 5 bases, 7 bases remained unmatched. This CDR3 spans 13 amino acids. Germline loops: CDR1 SQVTM, CDR2 ANQGSEA. The CDR3 sequence is CSVHGQGRTEAFF. The DNA of the CDR3 is TGCAGCGTACATGGACAGGGGAGGACTGAAGCTTTCTTT.

The chain uses TRBV9 and TRBJ2-3; no clear D. The length of the CDR3 is 15 residues. V gave up 0 bases and J gave up 5 bases, with 13 bases separating them. The V gene's germline CDR1 is SGDLS and CDR2 YYNGEE. The CDR3 sequence: CASSVGSLSLDTQYF. In DNA, the CDR3 is TGTGCCAGCAGCGTAGGCAGCCTCTCATTAGATACGCAGTATTTT. Combining the CDR3 with reference TRBV9 and TRBJ2-3 gives the whole variable domain DSGVTQTPKHLITATGQRVTLRCSPRSGDLSVYWYQQSLDQGLQFLIQYYNGEERAKGNILERFSAQQFPDLHSELNLSSLELGDSALYFCASSVGSLSLDTQYFGPGTRLTVL.

As concerns this clonotype: The DNA is omitted, as the CDR3 cannot be located on it reliably, and the CDR3 follows TCRdb's listing. The V call is TRBV11-2, the J call TRBJ2-3; the D segment call TRBD2 is taken from the table without a DNA check. The germline gives CDR1 SGHAT, CDR2 FQNNGV. The CDR3 is 21 amino acids long, termini counted. This chain's CDR3 is CASSFYICSARVQLSTDTQYF.